This T cell receptor beta chain was identified during a study of CD8+CD57+ T cells in acquired aplastic anemia. Turning to the study itself: Average DNA yield from sorted CD4+ and CD8+ cells was approximately 3 ug. There were roughly 9.8 million reads, on average, for CD4+ cells from healthy donors. The study, taken as a whole, reports: There were over 25 CD8+ CDR3 sequences that occurred in both patients and controls. Levels of CD8+ Simpson's diversity were not significantly distinct in patients versus controls.

Points on this clonotype: Its antigen is undetermined.

Profiling that covered TCR beta VDJ and CDR3 relied on genomic DNA as its template. TCRdb independently ran MiXCR on the reads; one entry per CDR3 protein. The sample lists approximately 99,000 distinct CDR3 sequences; roughly 51% were seen once. CDR3 size: 12 residues. Germline V CDR1 and CDR2: KGHDR, SFDVKD. The junction had 4 bases not matched to a gene; V was cut back by 9 bases and J by 6 bases. This TCR came from a human donor in good health, serving as a control. Sequences were obtained from sorted CD4+, CD8+, or CD8+CD57+ T cells (not recorded which) from PBMCs. The J gene is TRBJ1-5, the V gene TRBV24-1; TRBD1 matches 7 bases. DNA of the CDR3: TGTGCCACCGGGACAGAAGGTCAGCCCCAGCATTTT. Amino acid sequence: CATGTEGQPQHF.